This T cell receptor beta chain was captured in a study of identifying expanded T cells in peripheral blood (dated by TCRdb to between 2017 and 2020). The study in broad terms: Four technical replicates, made by sequencing separate aliquots from the same pool of genomic DNA, were compared pairwise. Broader findings and caveats from the paper: In all healthy donors, the variance in clone template counts between samples taken about 14 days apart rose significantly as total template count increased. Between technical replicates the binomial model flagged about 1.2 differentially abundant clones, whereas over about 2 weeks the binomial model flagged about 16.4 and over about four weeks approximately 20. It was expected by the authors that biological variance in healthy repertoires might increase further over much longer intervals, such as months to years. The beta-binomial model significantly reduced the number of clones called differentially abundant and the false-positive rate across all healthy-donor time intervals.

For this clone: Its antigen is not yet known. There are no base qualities to consult, and no much larger clone falls within one base.

CDR1 is given as MNHNY and CDR2 as SVGAGI, both from the germline V gene (reference sequence). Compared with germline, V lacks 8 bases and J lacks 15 bases; bases without a gene match: 6. Reading from cysteine to phenylalanine, the CDR3 counts 10 amino acids. Just CDR3 DNA is preserved here, 30 bases in frame from base 1. TCRbeta CDR3 regions were profiled with the immunoSEQ Assay using bias-controlled multiplex PCR amplification of genomic DNA. Per the original workflow: To quantify the absolute abundance of each unique TCRbeta CDR3 region, the sequences were collapsed and filtered. Differential abundance was tested with a binomial (Fisher-equivalent) model and with a beta-binomial model adding time-dependent variance fitted from healthy donors. Clones with fewer than 5 combined templates were removed, and a clone was called differentially abundant if the clone's Benjamini-Hochberg FDR was below 0.01. The form v = (b*log(k)+a)^2 was used to model beta-binomial variance as a function of total template count across the two samples. TCRdb's version of the immuneACCESS table is confined to in-frame rearrangements and falls short of the full clone set. An unresolved V gene accounts for under half of the shortfall where checked; the remainder is of unknown origin. The V and J calls and the clone size are those of that table, but D and trimming were determined from the DNA. The sample profile shows approximately 90,000 clones; around 85% of them were found once. The leading ten clones occupy around 5.2% of the sample.

No immune events such as infections were documented for the healthy donors during the collection period. Time-dependent variance in a beta-binomial model of T-cell clone differential abundance was calibrated using healthy-donor blood repertoires as a training cohort. The training cohort included 10 or so healthy donors, of whom 3 were female and 7 were male. Donor ages ranged from roughly 29 to 64 years, with an average of 43 years. Obtained from a commercial supplier, whole blood was collected from each healthy donor at three time points set around 13 days apart. For immunosequencing, genomic DNA was extracted from unsorted whole blood.

The sequencing input was blood. The sequence links TRBV6-6 to TRBJ1-4, and TRBD1 aligns with 7 junction nucleotides. This clonotype was sampled from a person aged 18 to 75 in good health. The encoded CDR3 is CASFTDRMFF. In nucleotide form, the sequence is TGTGCCAGCTTTACGGACAGGATGTTTTTT.